The 11 T cell receptor beta chains presented below share a single source sample, sequenced in a study of T cells in Graves' hyperthyroidism and ophthalmopathy. Amplification of TCR beta CDR3 regions used RNA as the template. Using the HTBI primer set, a first-round RT-PCR was run on the TCR CDR3. TCRdb passed the multiplex PCR reads through MiXCR, listing each CDR3 protein once. The sample records more than 500,000 distinct CDR3 sequences, about 16% being singletons. The specimen sequenced was blood. The receptors come from a woman aged 25 to 39 with Graves' hyperthyroidism.

The chain combines TRBV2 with TRBJ2-2; TRBD2 is a possible D gene (7 bases). This CDR3 region has 16 residues. Trimming removed 3 bases at V and 6 bases at J, with 17 bases between. From germline, CDR1 is SNHLY and CDR2 FYNNEI. The CDR3 nucleotides are TGTGCCAGCAGTGATACATTGGGGGGGCAATCCGGGGAGCTGTTTTTT. It specifies CASSDTLGGQSGELFF.

Ten or more counts support this clonotype. In nucleotides, the CDR3 is TGTGCCAGCAGCGTTTCGACAGGGAACTATGGCTACACCTTC. It codes for CASSVSTGNYGYTF. This chain joins TRBV9 and TRBJ1-2; 7 nucleotides match TRBD1. This CDR3 spans 14 amino acids. Unmatched junction bases numbered 3, after V lost 2 bases and J lost 2 bases. The V gene's germline CDR1 is SGDLS and CDR2 YYNGEE.

The chain joins TRBV7-2 to TRBJ2-2, with D possibly matching TRBD2 (5 bases). The V gene's germline CDR1 is SGHTA and CDR2 FQGNSA. Trimming stripped 8 bases from V and 7 bases from J, with 23 bases between. The CDR3 loop spans 16 amino acids. The DNA of the CDR3 is TGTGCCAGCCCCAGAGGCTCGAGGGTTTCGGGCGGGGAGCTGTTTTTT. Encoded protein: CASPRGSRVSGGELFF.

This clonotype occurred many times. The V call is TRBV30, the J call TRBJ2-1, with D hard to call. With 4 bases removed from V and 0 bases from J, the gap between germline ends came to 13 bases. The CDR3 consists of 15 residues. Germline CDR1 is GTSNPN and CDR2 is SVGIG (reference sequence). The CDR3 DNA reads TGTGCCTGGACCCCTCAGACAAGCTCCTACAATGAGCAGTTCTTC. This translates into CAWTPQTSSYNEQFF.

This clonotype has ten or more counts. This chain links TRBV12-3 or TRBV12-4 with TRBJ2-7; 7 bases map to TRBD2. The V gene end was trimmed by 3 bases and the J gene end by 6 bases; junction bases not matched to a gene: 11. This CDR3 spans 15 amino acids. The CDR3 nucleotides read TGTGCCAGCAGTTTGGAGGGCTGGGGCGGGGGCGAGCAGTACTTC. Amino acid sequence: CASSLEGWGGGEQYF.

The V gene is TRBV24-1, the J gene TRBJ2-1; a weak D match, TRBD1 (6 bases). V was shortened by 6 bases and J by 6 bases, with 14 bases between the two germline ends. The germline V gene has CDR1 KGHDR and CDR2 SFDVKD. The CDR3 is 14 amino acids. The CDR3 DNA is TGTGCCACCAGTCCTGGACAGTCACTCAATGAGCAGTTCTTC. Translating gives CATSPGQSLNEQFF.

The chain has TRBV6-1 and TRBJ1-1; TRBD1 matches at 7 bases. CDR1 is MNHNS, CDR2 SASEGT, per germline. The V segment lost 5 bases and the J segment 3 bases; nucleotides outside the gene matches: 9. This CDR3 region has 15 residues. Here the CDR3 DNA reads TGTGCCAGCAGTCCCCCGGGAGGGGGCTACACTGAAGCTTTCTTT. It specifies CASSPPGGGYTEAFF.

The chain combines TRBV7-6 with TRBJ2-2; D remains ambiguous. Germline lookup yields CDR1 SGHVS and CDR2 FNYEAQ. Deletions cut 5 bases from V and 0 bases from J, with 10 bases between. The CDR3 has 15 amino acids. Here the CDR3 DNA reads TGTGCCAGCAGCGCGGTCGGGTCGAACACCGGGGAGCTGTTTTTT. This gives the protein CASSAVGSNTGELFF.

This clonotype was seen many times. The chain is built from TRBV4-3 and TRBJ2-3; 10 bases match TRBD2. V shed 0 bases, J shed 4 bases, and the junction held 7 bases outside the gene matches. In germline, CDR1 is LGHNA, CDR2 YSLEER. The CDR3 runs to 17 residues. The CDR3 DNA reads as TGCGCCAGCAGCCAAGAGCCTAGCGGGAGTGGGGCAGATACGCAGTATTTT. It yields the protein CASSQEPSGSGADTQYF.

The chain joins TRBV24-1 to TRBJ2-1; D perhaps matches TRBD2 (6 bases). The CDR3 has 16 residues. Germline V gene lookup returns CDR1 KGHDR and CDR2 SFDVKD. The V gene lost 5 bases and the J gene lost 2 bases, with 15 bases spanning the gap. The CDR3 DNA sequence: TGTGCCACCAGTGTCCCGGGAGATAGGCCCTACAATGAGCAGTTCTTC. Protein product: CATSVPGDRPYNEQFF.

This chain links TRBV28 with TRBJ2-6; 8 bases match TRBD1. The CDR3 totals 16 residues. V trimming: 8 bases; J trimming: 2 bases; junction bases outside the gene matches: 8. Germline CDR1 reads MDHEN; CDR2 reads SYDVKM. CDR3 sequence (DNA): TGTGCCAGCCAATTCATGACAGGGGCTGGGGCCAACGTCCTGACTTTC. Translating it yields CASQFMTGAGANVLTF. Full variable domain (rest looked up from reference TRBV28 and TRBJ2-6): DVKVTQSSRYLVKRTGEKVFLECVQDMDHENMFWYRQDPGLGLRLIYFSYDVKMKEKGDIPEGYSVSREKKERFSLILESASTNQTSMYLCASQFMTGAGANVLTFGAGSRLTVL.